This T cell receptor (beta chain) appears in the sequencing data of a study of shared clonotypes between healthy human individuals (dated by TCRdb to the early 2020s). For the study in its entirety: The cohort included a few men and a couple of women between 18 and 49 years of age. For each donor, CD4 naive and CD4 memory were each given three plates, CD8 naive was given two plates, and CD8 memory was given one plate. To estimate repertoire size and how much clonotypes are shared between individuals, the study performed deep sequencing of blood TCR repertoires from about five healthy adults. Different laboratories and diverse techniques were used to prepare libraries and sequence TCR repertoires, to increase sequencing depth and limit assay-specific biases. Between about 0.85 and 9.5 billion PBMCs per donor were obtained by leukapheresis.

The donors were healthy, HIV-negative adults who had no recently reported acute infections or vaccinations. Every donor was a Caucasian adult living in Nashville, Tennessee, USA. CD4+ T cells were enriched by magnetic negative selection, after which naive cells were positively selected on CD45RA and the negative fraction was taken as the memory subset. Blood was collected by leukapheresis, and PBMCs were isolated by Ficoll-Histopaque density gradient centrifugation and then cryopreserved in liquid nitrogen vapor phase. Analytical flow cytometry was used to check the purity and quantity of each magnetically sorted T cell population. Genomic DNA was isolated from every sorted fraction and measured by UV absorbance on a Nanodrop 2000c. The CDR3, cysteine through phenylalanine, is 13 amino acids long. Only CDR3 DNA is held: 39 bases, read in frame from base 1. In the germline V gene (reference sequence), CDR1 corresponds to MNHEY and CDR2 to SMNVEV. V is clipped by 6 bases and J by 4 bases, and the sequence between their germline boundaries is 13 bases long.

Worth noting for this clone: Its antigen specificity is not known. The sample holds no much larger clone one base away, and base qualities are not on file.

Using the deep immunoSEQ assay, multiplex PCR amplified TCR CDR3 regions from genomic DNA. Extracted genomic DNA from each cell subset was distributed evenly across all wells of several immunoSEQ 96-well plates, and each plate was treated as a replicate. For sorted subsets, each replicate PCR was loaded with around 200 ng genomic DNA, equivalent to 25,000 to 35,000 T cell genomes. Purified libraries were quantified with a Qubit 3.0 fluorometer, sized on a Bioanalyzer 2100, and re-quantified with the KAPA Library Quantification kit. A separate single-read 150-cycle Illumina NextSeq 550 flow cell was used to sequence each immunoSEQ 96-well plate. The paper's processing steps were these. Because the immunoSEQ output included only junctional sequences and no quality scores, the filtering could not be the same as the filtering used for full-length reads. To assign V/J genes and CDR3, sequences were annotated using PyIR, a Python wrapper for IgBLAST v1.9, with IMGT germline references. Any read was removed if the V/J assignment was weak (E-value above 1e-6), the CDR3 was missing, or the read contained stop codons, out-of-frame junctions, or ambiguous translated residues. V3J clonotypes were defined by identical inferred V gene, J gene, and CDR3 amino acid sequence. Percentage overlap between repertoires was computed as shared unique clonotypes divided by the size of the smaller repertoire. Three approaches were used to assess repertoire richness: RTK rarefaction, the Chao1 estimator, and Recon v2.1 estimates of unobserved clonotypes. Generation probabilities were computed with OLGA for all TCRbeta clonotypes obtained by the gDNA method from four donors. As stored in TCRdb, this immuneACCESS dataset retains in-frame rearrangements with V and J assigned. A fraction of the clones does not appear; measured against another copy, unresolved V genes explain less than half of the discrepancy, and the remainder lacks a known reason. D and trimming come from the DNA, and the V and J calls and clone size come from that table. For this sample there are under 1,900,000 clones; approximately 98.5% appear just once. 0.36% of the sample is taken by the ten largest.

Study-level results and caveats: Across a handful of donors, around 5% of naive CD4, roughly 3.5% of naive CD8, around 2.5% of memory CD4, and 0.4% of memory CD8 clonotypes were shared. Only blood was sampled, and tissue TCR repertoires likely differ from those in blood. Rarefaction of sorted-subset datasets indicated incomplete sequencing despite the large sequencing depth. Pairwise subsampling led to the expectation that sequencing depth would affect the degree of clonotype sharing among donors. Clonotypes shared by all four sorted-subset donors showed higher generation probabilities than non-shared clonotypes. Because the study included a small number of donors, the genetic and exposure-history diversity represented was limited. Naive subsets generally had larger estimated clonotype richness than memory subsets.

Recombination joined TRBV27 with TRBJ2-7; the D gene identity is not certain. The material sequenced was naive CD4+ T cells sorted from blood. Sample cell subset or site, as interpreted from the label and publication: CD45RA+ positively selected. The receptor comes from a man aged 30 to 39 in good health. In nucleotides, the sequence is TGTGCCAGCAGGCCCTTGGGGTTTTACGAGCAGTACTTC. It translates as CASRPLGFYEQYF.